Listed below are T cell receptor beta chains from one sample, sequenced in a study of shared clonotypes between healthy human individuals. Measured with immunoSEQ multiplex PCR; TCRdb has only the in-frame clones, and not every one. This sample has around 330,000 clones, with approximately 74% found just once. Sequencing was done on a sample of memory CD4+ T cells sorted from blood. These receptors were taken from a young man in good health. CDR3s include the opening cysteine and the closing phenylalanine or tryptophan. Fields, in order: V gene, clone size, J gene, D gene, CDR3 DNA, CDR3 protein. A D gene is named only where the DNA matches it firmly. Size values are once, few and many counts, or a class for expanded clones, and some rows have none.

TRBV7-9	NA	TRBJ1-1	TRBD1	TGTGCCAGCAGCCTTACAGGGGACACTGAAGCTTTTTTT	CASSLTGDTEAFF
TRBV4-3	once	TRBJ1-2	NA	TGCGCCAGCAGCCAAGCGACCGACCCCCGATCCCTCGCTTATGGCTACACCTTC	CASSQATDPRSLAYGYTF
TRBV5-1	NA	TRBJ1-2	NA	TGCGCCAGCAGCTTGGAGCCCAAAGCTAACTATGGCTACACCTTC	CASSLEPKANYGYTF
TRBV29-1	few	TRBJ2-7	NA	TGCAGCGTGGCCGGGAGCACCGTAACGTACGAGCAGTACTTC	CSVAGSTVTYEQYF
TRBV6-1	NA	TRBJ1-4	TRBD1	TGTGCCAGCACCCAGGGGGCAAGCGAAAAACTGTTTTTT	CASTQGASEKLFF
TRBV6-5	few	TRBJ1-2	TRBD1	TGTGCCAGCAGTGGCCCGGGACAGAACTATGGCTACACCTTC	CASSGPGQNYGYTF
TRBV18	NA	TRBJ2-4	TRBD1	TGTGCCAGCTCACCTTGGACAGGAATAGGAAACATTCAGTACTTC	CASSPWTGIGNIQYF
TRBV5-1	NA	TRBJ2-2	NA	TGCGCCGTGCAGGGATTAGACACCGGGGAGCTGTTTTTT	CAVQGLDTGELFF
TRBV10-3	NA	TRBJ1-5	NA	TGTGCCATCAGTGCTTCGGGAGATAGCAATCAGCCCCAGCATTTT	CAISASGDSNQPQHF
TRBV5-1	NA	TRBJ2-1	NA	TGCGCCAGCAGCTTGGGGCCCCCGTACAATGAGCAGTTCTTC	CASSLGPPYNEQFF
TRBV19	many	TRBJ2-1	TRBD2	TGTGCCAGTAGTGCCACTAGCGGGAGTGTAAATGAGCAGTTCTTC	CASSATSGSVNEQFF
TRBV2	many	TRBJ2-2	TRBD1	TGTGCCAGCAGACAGGGGGTGTCCGGGGAGCTGTTTTTT	CASRQGVSGELFF
TRBV2	NA	TRBJ1-3	NA	TGTGCCAGCAATCAGGATTTGCCCATAGTAGGAAACACCATATATTTT	CASNQDLPIVGNTIYF
TRBV18	NA	TRBJ1-3	NA	TGTGCCAGCTCACCAATAGATTCTGACGGAAACACCATATATTTT	CASSPIDSDGNTIYF
TRBV28	few	TRBJ2-7	NA	TGTGCCAGCAGTTTGCGGGGTATCTTCTACGAGCAGTACTTC	CASSLRGIFYEQYF
TRBV29-1	NA	TRBJ2-1	NA	TGCAGCGTTGCTGCAAGGTACAATGAGCAGTTCTTC	CSVAARYNEQFF
TRBV18	NA	TRBJ1-3	NA	TGTGCCAGCTCACCCACAGCAAACTCTGGAAACACCATATATTTT	CASSPTANSGNTIYF
TRBV28	NA	TRBJ1-2	NA	TGTGCCAGCAGTTTAGGGCAGAGGGGCCATGGCTACACCTTC	CASSLGQRGHGYTF
TRBV5-1	once	TRBJ2-1	NA	TGCGCCAGCAGGATGGGACTCCACAATGAGCAGTTCTTC	CASRMGLHNEQFF